Listed here is a single TCR beta chain. There is no known antigen for this receptor. Base quality data are lacking; no much larger clone is found one base away. The treatment or condition tag for this specimen amounts to: live attenuated yellow fever vaccine strain. A standard Ficoll-Paque protocol was used to isolate PBMCs from peripheral blood. CD4 and CD8 T-cell fractions were isolated with Dynabeads CD4 and CD8 positive selection kits. RNA was extracted with TriZol from bulk PBMCs, CD4 and CD8 fractions, and dextramer-positive and dextramer-negative fractions. This sample is drawn from a study of T cells after yellow fever vaccination (dated by TCRdb to between 2017 and 2020). About the investigation overall: The SMART-Seq v4 Ultra Low Input RNA kit was used to prepare libraries from fractions with low cell numbers. To track T-cell clones before and after primary and booster YFV17D yellow fever vaccination, bulk TCR alpha and beta repertoires were sequenced longitudinally. Two healthy male donors, one aged 18 to 30 and one aged 30 to 40 years, made up the cohort. Blood samples were taken at several timepoints before and after primary and secondary immunization, and bulk PBMC replicates and cell subsets were isolated. Study-level results and caveats: The secondary T-cell response was found to be weaker but faster than the primary response, with a peak reached on day 5 rather than on day 15. The study included only two donors, which limits how far the findings can be generalized. A small share of clonotypes was detected in both CD4 and CD8 compartments, with the overlap likely arising from convergent recombination. FACS-sorted repertoires could contain abundant contaminating clonotypes from the bulk population, so computational filtering was required. Most clones expanded after primary vaccination (almost 97% of CD4 and 88% of CD8) were re-detected after the booster, suggesting that broad memory maintenance occurred.

TCR cDNA was made using 5'RACE template switching, a step that added a universal primer site and unique molecular identifiers. Priming for cDNA synthesis came from both the TCR alpha and TCR beta constant segments. Library amplification involved two PCR steps, and the second step added sample barcodes and sequencing adapters. Sequencing of libraries was performed on Illumina HiSeq 2500 (2x100 bp) or NovaSeq (2x150 bp). The paper's processing steps were these. MIGEC handled demultiplexing of reads and collapsing into UMI consensus sequences, while MiXCR performed V(D)J alignment. Clonotypes responding to the vaccine were identified with edgeR on replicate PBMC samples, with the criteria of FDR below 0.01 and a log2 fold change above 5 up to day 15. Each bulk clonotype was labeled CD4 or CD8 based on which sequenced repertoire, CD4 or CD8, contained the clonotype at higher abundance. TCRdb reworked the public reads: Q25 trimming with fastp, MiXCR clone assembly, productive beta chains retained. Rows are unified per CDR3 protein, each entry keeping the most common DNA and genes. The V and J calls and clone size come from TCRdb's table, not from the authors' own analysis. The sample table records a few hundred thousand distinct CDR3 sequences; 10% to 15% of these occur just once. Of the sample, 0.5% to 0.6% falls within the top ten clones.

Per the germline V gene, SGHRS is the CDR1 and YFSETQ is the CDR2. From the cysteine up to the phenylalanine, the CDR3 has a length of 13 residues. Left in the record is the CDR3 DNA by itself, 39 bases read in frame from the first base. V drops 7 bases and J drops 2 bases, leaving 11 bases in between. Sequences were derived from CD4+ T cells sorted from PBMCs, sampled 45 days after the yellow fever booster vaccination. Recombination connected TRBV5-1 to TRBJ2-3; perhaps TRBD1 is the D gene, with 7 bases matching. The clonotype was recovered from a man in his thirties or forties who received the YFV17D yellow fever vaccine. The DNA sequence follows: TGCGCCAGCTCAGGGGGGACCACAGATACGCAGTATTTT. This translates into CASSGGTTDTQYF.